These T cell receptor beta chains were read from a single sample in a study of metastatic and nonmetastatic thyroid tumors. TCRdb re-called the PCR reads via MiXCR. The sample includes 30,000 to 45,000 clones, 20% to 25% of them seen just once. The sequenced sample consisted of blood. All receptors come from a female donor with papillary thyroid cancer or a benign thyroid nodule (not recorded which). Some clones in this sample may be carry-over from other donors' samples. Each CDR3 is given with its conserved first and last residue. The order of the fields is V gene, J gene, clone size, D gene, CDR3 protein, CDR3 DNA. A D gene is named only where the DNA matches it firmly. Rows may omit the clone size; those that give it use once, few, many or a size class.

TRBV5-1,TRBJ1-3,NA,NA,CASSLLLGADSGNTIYF,TGCGCCAGCAGCTTGTTATTAGGGGCAGACTCTGGAAACACCATATATTTT
TRBV11-1,TRBJ1-1,NA,TRBD1,CASSLSVGQMNTEAFF,TGTGCCAGCAGCTTATCCGTGGGACAGATGAACACTGAAGCTTTCTTT
TRBV11-2,TRBJ1-4,many,NA,CASSRGPEKLFF,TGTGCCAGCAGTCGGGGGCCTGAAAAACTGTTTTTT
TRBV24-1,TRBJ2-7,few,NA,CATSGAGKTYDQYF,TGTGCCACCAGTGGTGCGGGTAAAACCTACGATCAGTACTTC
TRBV28,TRBJ2-5,few,TRBD2,CASSFAGLLLAGVSETQYF,TGTGCCAGCAGTTTCGCAGGGCTTCTACTAGCGGGAGTAAGTGAGACCCAGTACTTC
TRBV11-2,TRBJ2-3,NA,TRBD1,CASRYRGNTDTQYF,TGTGCCAGCAGGTACAGGGGGAACACAGATACGCAGTATTTT
TRBV12-3/TRBV12-4,TRBJ2-5,many,NA,CASSLEALGPVGETQYF,TGTGCCAGCAGTTTAGAGGCCCTGGGCCCCGTTGGGGAGACCCAGTACTTC
TRBV7-9,TRBJ2-1,many,NA,CASNLNNEQFF,TGTGCCAGCAACCTAAACAATGAGCAGTTCTTC
TRBV16,TRBJ2-1,many,TRBD2,CASSHGVAGANEQFF,TGTGCCAGCAGCCATGGGGTAGCGGGAGCCAATGAGCAGTTCTTC
TRBV29-1,TRBJ1-1,many,NA,CSVARGGDTEAFF,TGCAGCGTTGCAAGGGGGGGGGACACTGAAGCTTTCTTT
TRBV7-2,TRBJ2-7,few,TRBD2,CASRASGGSYEQYF,TGTGCCAGCAGGGCTAGCGGGGGCTCCTACGAGCAGTACTTC
TRBV7-8,TRBJ2-3,many,NA,CASSLEGTDTQYF,TGTGCCAGCAGCTTAGAGGGGACAGATACGCAGTATTTT
TRBV5-1,TRBJ2-5,many,TRBD1,CASSLESGGETQYF,TGCGCCAGCAGCTTGGAGTCAGGGGGAGAGACCCAGTACTTC
TRBV6-2/TRBV6-3,TRBJ1-6,NA,NA,CASSYYPGTLCSPLHF,TGTGCCAGCAGTTACTACCCTGGCACATTGTGTTCACCCCTCCACTTT
TRBV19,TRBJ2-1,many,TRBD2,CASTGTNYNEQFF,TGTGCCAGTACCGGGACTAACTACAATGAGCAGTTCTTC
TRBV20-1,TRBJ1-2,many,NA,CSVGRDPGGLGYGYTF,TGCAGTGTCGGCCGGGACCCAGGAGGTTTGGGGTATGGCTACACCTTC
TRBV15,TRBJ2-3,many,TRBD2,CATSRDTGGGTQYF,TGTGCCACCAGCAGAGATACGGGGGGGGGTACGCAGTATTTT
TRBV5-1,TRBJ1-2,many,NA,CASSFPGVEGYTF,TGCGCCAGCAGCTTCCCAGGGGTAGAGGGCTACACCTTC
TRBV20-1,TRBJ1-2,NA,NA,CSARWGQVYTF,TGCAGTGCTAGATGGGGTCAAGTCTACACCTTC
TRBV28,TRBJ2-7,medium-sized,TRBD2,CASSSDRGGSNEQYF,TGTGCCAGCAGTTCTGACCGGGGGGGGAGCAACGAGCAGTACTTC
TRBV6-4,TRBJ2-3,few,NA,CASSEGSWTDTQYF,TGTGCCAGCAGTGAGGGTAGTTGGACAGATACGCAGTATTTT
TRBV5-1,TRBJ2-1,many,NA,CASRQGDSQSNEQFF,TGCGCCAGCAGGCAGGGGGACTCGCAGTCGAATGAGCAGTTCTTC